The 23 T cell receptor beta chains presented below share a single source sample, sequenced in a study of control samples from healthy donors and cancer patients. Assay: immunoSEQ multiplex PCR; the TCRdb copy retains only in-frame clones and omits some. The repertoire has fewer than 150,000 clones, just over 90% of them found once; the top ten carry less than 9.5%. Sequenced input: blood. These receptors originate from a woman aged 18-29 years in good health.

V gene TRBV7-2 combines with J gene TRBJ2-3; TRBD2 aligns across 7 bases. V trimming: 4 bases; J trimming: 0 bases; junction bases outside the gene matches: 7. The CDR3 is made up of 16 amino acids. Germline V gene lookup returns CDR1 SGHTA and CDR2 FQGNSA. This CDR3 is CASSSRVGGSTDTQYF. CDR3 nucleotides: TGTGCCAGCAGCTCTCGGGTGGGAGGGAGCACAGATACGCAGTATTTT.

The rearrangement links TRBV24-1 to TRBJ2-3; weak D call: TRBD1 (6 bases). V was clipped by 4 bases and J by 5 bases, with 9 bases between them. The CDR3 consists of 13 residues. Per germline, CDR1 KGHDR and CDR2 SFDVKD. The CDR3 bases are TGTGCCACCAGTGAAACAGGGAAAGATACGCAGTATTTT. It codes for CATSETGKDTQYF.

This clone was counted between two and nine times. As DNA, the CDR3 is TGCGCCAGCAGCCCGGGACTTCAAGGTCAGCCCCAGCATTTT. Its translation: CASSPGLQGQPQHF. This sequence joins TRBV5-1 and TRBJ1-5, with TRBD1 as a possible D gene (5 bases). The CDR3 contains 14 residues. CDR1 is SGHRS, CDR2 YFSETQ, per germline. Trimming pared 4 bases from V and 6 bases from J, leaving 14 bases between.

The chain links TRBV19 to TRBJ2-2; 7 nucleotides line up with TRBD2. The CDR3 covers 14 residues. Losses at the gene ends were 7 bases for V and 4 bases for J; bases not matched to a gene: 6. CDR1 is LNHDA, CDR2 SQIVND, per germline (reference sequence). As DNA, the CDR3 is TGTGCCAGTACCCGGGAGGACGGCACCGGGGAGCTGTTTTTT. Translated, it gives CASTREDGTGELFF.

Written as DNA, the CDR3 is TGTGCCAGCAGTGGGAGGGGACAGGGTCACTACGAGCAGTACTTC. Amino acid sequence: CASSGRGQGHYEQYF. The J gene is TRBJ2-7, the V gene TRBV2; 9 bases match TRBD1. V gave up 4 bases and J gave up 3 bases; unmatched junction bases: 7. Germline CDR1 SNHLY, CDR2 FYNNEI. This CDR3 is built from 15 residues.

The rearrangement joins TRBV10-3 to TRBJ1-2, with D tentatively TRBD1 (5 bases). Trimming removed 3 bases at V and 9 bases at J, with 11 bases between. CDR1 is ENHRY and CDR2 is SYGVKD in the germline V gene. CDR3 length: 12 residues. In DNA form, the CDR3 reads TGTGCCATCAGTGACGTTGGGGCAAGCTACACCTTC. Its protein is CAISDVGASYTF.

The CDR3 nucleotides are TGTGCCAGCTCACACGGGACACGAAATGAAAAACTGTTTTTT. Its protein product is CASSHGTRNEKLFF. This chain joins TRBV18 and TRBJ1-4; perhaps TRBD1 as D (6 bases). V lost 4 bases to trimming and J lost 5 bases, with 11 bases between them. This CDR3 comprises 14 residues. In germline, CDR1 is KGHSH, CDR2 LQKENI.

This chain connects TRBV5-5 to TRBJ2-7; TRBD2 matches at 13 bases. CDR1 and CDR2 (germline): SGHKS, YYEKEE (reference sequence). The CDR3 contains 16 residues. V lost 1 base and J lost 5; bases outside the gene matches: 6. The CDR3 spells CASSLWGTSGTNEQYF. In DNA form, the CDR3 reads TGTGCCAGCAGCTTGTGGGGGACTAGCGGGACGAACGAGCAGTACTTC.

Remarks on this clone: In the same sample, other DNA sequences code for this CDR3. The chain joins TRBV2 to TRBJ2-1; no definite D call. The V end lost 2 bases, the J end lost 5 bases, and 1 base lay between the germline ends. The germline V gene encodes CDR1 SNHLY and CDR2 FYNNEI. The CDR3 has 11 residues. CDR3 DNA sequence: TGTGCCAGCAGTGAACACAATGAGCAGTTCTTC. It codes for CASSEHNEQFF. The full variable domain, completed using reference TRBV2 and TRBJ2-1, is EPEVTQTPSHQVTQMGQEVILRCVPISNHLYFYWYRQILGQKVEFLVSFYNNEISEKSEIFDDQFSVERPDGSNFTLKIRSTKLEDSAMYFCASSEHNEQFFGPGTRLTVL.

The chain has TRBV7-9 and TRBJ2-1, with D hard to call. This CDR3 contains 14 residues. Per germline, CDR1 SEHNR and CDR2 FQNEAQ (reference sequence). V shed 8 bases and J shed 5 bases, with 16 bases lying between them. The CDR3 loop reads CASGPDRTNNEQFF. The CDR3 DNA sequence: TGTGCCAGCGGACCGGACCGAACCAACAATGAGCAGTTCTTC.

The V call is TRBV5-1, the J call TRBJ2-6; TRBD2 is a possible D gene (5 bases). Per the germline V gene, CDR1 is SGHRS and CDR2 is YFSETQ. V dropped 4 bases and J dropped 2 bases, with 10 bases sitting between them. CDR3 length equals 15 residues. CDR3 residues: CASSEGLTGANVLTF. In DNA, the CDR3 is TGCGCCAGCAGCGAGGGCCTAACTGGGGCCAACGTCCTGACTTTC. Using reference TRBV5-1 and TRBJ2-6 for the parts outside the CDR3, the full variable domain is KAGVTQTPRYLIKTRGQQVTLSCSPISGHRSVSWYQQTPGQGLQFLFEYFSETQRNKGNFPGRFSGRQFSNSRSEMNVSTLELGDSALYLCASSEGLTGANVLTFGAGSRLTVL.

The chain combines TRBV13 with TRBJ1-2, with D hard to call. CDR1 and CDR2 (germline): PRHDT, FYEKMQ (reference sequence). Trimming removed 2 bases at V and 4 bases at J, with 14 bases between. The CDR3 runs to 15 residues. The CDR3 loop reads CASSLTAGISYGYTF. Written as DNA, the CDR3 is TGTGCCAGCAGCTTAACGGCAGGTATAAGCTATGGCTACACCTTC.

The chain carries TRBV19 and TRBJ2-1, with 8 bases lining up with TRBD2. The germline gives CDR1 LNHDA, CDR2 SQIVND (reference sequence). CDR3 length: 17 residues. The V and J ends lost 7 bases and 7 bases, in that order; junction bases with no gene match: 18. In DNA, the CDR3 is TGTGCCAGTATGGGCAGGGCGGGAGGAATAGCGGAGAATGAGCAGTTCTTC. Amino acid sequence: CASMGRAGGIAENEQFF. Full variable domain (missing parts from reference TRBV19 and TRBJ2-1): DGGITQSPKYLFRKEGQNVTLSCEQNLNHDAMYWYRQDPGQGLRLIYYSQIVNDFQKGDIAEGYSVSREKKESFPLTVTSAQKNPTAFYLCASMGRAGGIAENEQFFGPGTRLTVL.

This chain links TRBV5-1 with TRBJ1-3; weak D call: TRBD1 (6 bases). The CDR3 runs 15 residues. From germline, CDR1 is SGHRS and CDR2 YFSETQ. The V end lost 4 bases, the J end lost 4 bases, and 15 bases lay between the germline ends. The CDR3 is CASSKDSGVGNTIYF. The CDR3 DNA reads TGCGCCAGCAGCAAAGACTCAGGGGTCGGAAACACCATATATTTT.

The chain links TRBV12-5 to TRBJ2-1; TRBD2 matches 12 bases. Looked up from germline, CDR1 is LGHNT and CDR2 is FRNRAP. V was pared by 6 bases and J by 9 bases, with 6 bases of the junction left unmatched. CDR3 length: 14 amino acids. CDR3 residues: CASGSTSGSSEQFF. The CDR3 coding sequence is TGTGCTAGTGGGTCGACTAGCGGGAGTAGTGAGCAGTTCTTC. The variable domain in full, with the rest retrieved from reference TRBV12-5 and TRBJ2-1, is DARVTQTPRHKVTEMGQEVTMRCQPILGHNTVFWYRQTMMQGLELLAYFRNRAPLDDSGMPKDRFSAEMPDATLATLKIQPSEPRDSAVYFCASGSTSGSSEQFFGPGTRLTVL.

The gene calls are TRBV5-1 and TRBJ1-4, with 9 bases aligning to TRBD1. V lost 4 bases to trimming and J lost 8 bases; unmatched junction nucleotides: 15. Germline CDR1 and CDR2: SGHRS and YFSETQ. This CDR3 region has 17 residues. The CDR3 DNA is TGCGCCAGCAGCCTATGGGACAGGGAGAGTCGGGGGGAAAAACTGTTTTTT. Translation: CASSLWDRESRGEKLFF.

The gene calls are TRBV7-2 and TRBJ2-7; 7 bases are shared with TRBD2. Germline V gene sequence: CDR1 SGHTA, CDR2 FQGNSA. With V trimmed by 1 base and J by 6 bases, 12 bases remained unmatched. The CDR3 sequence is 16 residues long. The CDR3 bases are TGTGCCAGCAGCTTAGTCCCCCTAGCGGACCGTTTCGAGCAGTACTTC. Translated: CASSLVPLADRFEQYF. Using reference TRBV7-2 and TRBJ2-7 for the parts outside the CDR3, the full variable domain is GAGVSQSPSNKVTEKGKDVELRCDPISGHTALYWYRQSLGQGLEFLIYFQGNSAPDKSGLPSDRFSAERTGGSVSTLTIQRTQQEDSAVYLCASSLVPLADRFEQYFGPGTRLTVT.

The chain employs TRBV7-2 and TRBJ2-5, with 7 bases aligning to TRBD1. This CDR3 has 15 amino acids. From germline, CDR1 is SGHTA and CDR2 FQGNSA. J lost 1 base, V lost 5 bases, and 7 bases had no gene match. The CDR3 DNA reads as TGTGCCAGCAGCCTAGGGACAGCTTTCCAAGAGACCCAGTACTTC. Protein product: CASSLGTAFQETQYF. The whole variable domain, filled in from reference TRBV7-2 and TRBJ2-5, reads GAGVSQSPSNKVTEKGKDVELRCDPISGHTALYWYRQSLGQGLEFLIYFQGNSAPDKSGLPSDRFSAERTGGSVSTLTIQRTQQEDSAVYLCASSLGTAFQETQYFGPGTRLLVL.

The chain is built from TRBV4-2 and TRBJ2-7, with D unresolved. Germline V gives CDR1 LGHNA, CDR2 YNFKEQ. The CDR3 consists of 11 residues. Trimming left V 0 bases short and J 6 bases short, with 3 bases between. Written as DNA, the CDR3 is TGTGCCAGCAGCCAAGATCGCGAGCAGTACTTC. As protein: CASSQDREQYF.

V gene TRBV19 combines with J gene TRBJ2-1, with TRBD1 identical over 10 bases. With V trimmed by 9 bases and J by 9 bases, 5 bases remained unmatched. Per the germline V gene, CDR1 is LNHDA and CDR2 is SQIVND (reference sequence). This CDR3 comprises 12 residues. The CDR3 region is CASRDRGGEQFF. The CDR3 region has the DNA TGTGCCAGCAGGGACAGGGGAGGTGAGCAGTTCTTC.

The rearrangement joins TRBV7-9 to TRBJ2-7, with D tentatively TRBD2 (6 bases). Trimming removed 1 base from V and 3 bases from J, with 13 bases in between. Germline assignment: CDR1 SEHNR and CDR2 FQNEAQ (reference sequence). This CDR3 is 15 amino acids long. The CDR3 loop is CASSLGPGVSYEQYF. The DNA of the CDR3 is TGTGCCAGCAGCTTAGGTCCGGGGGTAAGCTACGAGCAGTACTTC.

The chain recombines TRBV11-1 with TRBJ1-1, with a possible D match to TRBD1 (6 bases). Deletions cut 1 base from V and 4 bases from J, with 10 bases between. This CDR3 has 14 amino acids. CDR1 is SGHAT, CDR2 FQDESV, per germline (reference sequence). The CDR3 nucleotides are TGTGCCAGCAGCTTAGGGGGGGCCAGCACTGAAGCTTTCTTT. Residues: CASSLGGASTEAFF.

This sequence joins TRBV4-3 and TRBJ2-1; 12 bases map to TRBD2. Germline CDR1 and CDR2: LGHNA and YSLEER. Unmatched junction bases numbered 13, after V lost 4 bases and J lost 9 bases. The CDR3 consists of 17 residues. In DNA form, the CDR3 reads TGCGCCAGCAGCCGTGGGACAGGACTAGCGGGATTAGTTGAGCAGTTCTTC. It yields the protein CASSRGTGLAGLVEQFF.